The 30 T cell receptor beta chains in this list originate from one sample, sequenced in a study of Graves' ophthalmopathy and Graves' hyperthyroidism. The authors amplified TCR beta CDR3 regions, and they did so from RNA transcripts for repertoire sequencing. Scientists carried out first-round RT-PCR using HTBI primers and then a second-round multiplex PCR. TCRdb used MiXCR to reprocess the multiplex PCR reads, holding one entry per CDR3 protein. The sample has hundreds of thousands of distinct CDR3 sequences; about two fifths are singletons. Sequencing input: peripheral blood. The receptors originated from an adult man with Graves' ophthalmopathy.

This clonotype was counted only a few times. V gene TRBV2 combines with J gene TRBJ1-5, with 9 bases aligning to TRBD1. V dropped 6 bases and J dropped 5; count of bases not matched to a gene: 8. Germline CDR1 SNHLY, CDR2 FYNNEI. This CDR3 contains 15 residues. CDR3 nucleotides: TGTGCCAGCAGCCTAGGGACAGGGAGGGATCAGCCCCAGCATTTT. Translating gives CASSLGTGRDQPQHF.

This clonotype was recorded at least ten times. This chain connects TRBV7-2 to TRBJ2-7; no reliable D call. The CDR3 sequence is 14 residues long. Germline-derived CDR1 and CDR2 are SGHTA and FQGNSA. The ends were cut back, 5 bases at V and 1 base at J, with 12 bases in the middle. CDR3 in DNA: TGTGCCAGCAGCATAGGACGGATTTCCTACGAGCAGTACTTC. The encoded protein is CASSIGRISYEQYF.

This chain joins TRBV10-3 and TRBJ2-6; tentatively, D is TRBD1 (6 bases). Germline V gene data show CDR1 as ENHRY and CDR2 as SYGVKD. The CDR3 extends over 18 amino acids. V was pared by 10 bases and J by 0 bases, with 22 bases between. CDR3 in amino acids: CASRRTAAVRSGANVLTF. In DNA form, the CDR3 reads TGTGCCAGCAGAAGGACAGCTGCCGTTCGCTCTGGGGCCAACGTCCTGACTTTC.

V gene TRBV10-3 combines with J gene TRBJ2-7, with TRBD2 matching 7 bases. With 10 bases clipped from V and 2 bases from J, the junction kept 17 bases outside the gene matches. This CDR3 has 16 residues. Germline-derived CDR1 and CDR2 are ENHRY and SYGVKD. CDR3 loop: CASSPPITRGAYEQYF. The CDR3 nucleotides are TGTGCCAGCAGCCCTCCGATAACACGGGGGGCCTACGAGCAGTACTTC.

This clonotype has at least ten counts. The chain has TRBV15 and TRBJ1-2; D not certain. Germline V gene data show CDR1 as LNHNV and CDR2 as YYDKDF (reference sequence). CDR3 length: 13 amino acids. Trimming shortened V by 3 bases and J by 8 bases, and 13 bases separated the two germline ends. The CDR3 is CATSSPEGPGYTF. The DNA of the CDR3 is TGTGCCACCAGCAGCCCCGAGGGTCCGGGCTACACCTTC. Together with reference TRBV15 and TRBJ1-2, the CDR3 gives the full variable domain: DAMVIQNPRYQVTQFGKPVTLSCSQTLNHNVMYWYQQKSSQAPKLLFHYYDKDFNNEADTPDNFQSRRPNTSFCFLDIRSPGLGDTAMYLCATSSPEGPGYTFGSGTRLTVV.

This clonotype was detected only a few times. CDR3: CASSQEPLAAYEQYF. CDR3 nucleotides: TGTGCCAGCAGCCAAGAGCCGCTAGCGGCCTACGAGCAGTACTTC. The genes are TRBV7-2 and TRBJ2-7; 7 bases are shared with TRBD2. The CDR3 sequence is 15 residues long. CDR1 and CDR2 from the germline V gene are SGHTA and FQGNSA. V lost 5 bases, J lost 2 bases, and 9 bases stayed unmatched.

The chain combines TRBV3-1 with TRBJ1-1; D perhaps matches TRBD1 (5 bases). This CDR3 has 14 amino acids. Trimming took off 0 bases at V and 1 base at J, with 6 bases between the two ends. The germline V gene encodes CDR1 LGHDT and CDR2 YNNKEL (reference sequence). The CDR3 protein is CASSQDGQNTEAFF. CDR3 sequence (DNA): TGTGCCAGCAGCCAAGATGGACAGAACACTGAAGCTTTCTTT.

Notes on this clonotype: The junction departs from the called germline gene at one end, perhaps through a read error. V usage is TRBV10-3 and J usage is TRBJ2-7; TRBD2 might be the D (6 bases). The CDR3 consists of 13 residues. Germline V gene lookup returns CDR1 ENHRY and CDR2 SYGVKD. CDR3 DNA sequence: TGTGCCAGCAGTTTAAGGAGGGGACACGAGCAGTACTTC. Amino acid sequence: CASSLRRGHEQYF.

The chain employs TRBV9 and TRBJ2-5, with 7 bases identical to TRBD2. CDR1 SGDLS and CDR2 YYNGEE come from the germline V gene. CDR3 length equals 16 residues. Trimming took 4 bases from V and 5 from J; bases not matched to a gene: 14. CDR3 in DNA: TGTGCCAGCAGCCCAAGTGGGACTACCACCAGGGAGACCCAGTACTTC. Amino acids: CASSPSGTTTRETQYF. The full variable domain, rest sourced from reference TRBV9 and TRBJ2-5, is DSGVTQTPKHLITATGQRVTLRCSPRSGDLSVYWYQQSLDQGLQFLIQYYNGEERAKGNILERFSAQQFPDLHSELNLSSLELGDSALYFCASSPSGTTTRETQYFGPGTRLLVL.

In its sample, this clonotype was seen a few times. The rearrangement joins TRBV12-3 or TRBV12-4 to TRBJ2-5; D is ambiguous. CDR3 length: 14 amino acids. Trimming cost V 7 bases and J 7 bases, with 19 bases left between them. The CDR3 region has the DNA TGTGCCAGCACCGAATCCTTGGCCCCGGGGACCCAGTACTTC. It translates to CASTESLAPGTQYF.

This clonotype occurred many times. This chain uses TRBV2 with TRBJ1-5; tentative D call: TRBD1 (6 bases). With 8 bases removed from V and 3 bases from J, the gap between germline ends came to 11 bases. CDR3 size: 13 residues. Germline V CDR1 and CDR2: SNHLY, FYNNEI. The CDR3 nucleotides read TGTGCCAGCCAACAGGGATTCAATCAGCCCCAGCATTTT. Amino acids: CASQQGFNQPQHF.

CDR3 region: CASSWTSGRKNTGELFF. CDR3 sequence (DNA): TGCGCCAGCAGCTGGACGAGCGGGAGGAAAAACACCGGGGAGCTGTTTTTT. The chain links TRBV5-1 to TRBJ2-2, with 9 nucleotides matching TRBD2. Trimming at V came to 3 bases and at J to 2 bases, leaving 8 bases not matched to a gene. The germline CDR1 and CDR2 sequences are SGHRS and YFSETQ. This CDR3 contains 17 residues.

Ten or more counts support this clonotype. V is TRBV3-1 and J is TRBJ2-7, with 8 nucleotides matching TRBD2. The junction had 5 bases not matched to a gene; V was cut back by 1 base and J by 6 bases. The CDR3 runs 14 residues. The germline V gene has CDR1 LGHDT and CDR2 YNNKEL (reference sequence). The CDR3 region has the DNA TGTGCCAGCAGCCAAGCGGGAGGGAATGGCGAGCAGTACTTC. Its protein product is CASSQAGGNGEQYF.

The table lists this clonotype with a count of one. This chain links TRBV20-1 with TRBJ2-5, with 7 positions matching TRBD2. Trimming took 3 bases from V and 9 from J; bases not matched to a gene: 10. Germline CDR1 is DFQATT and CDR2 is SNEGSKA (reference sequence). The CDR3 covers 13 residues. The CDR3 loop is CSASGGGSQPQYF. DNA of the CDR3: TGCAGTGCTAGTGGGGGGGGGTCTCAGCCCCAGTACTTC.

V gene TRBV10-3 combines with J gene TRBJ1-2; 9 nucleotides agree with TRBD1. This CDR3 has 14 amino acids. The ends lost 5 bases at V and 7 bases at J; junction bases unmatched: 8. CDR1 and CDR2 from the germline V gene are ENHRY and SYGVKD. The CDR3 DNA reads TGTGCCATCAGTTACTCGGGACAGGGTTTTGGCTACACCTTC. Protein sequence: CAISYSGQGFGYTF.

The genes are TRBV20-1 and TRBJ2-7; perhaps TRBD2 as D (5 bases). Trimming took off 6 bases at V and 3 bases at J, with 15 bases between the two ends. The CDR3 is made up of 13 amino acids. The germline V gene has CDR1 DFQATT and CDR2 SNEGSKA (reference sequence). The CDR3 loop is CSAPRHGNYEQYF. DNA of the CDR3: TGCAGTGCCCCTCGTCACGGGAACTACGAGCAGTACTTC.

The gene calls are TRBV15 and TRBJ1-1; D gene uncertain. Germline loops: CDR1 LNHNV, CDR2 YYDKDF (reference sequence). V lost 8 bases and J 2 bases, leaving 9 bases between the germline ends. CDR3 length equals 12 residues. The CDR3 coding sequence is TGTGCCACCCGCGACGGTAACACTGAAGCTTTCTTT. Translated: CATRDGNTEAFF. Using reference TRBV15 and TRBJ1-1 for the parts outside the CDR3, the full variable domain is DAMVIQNPRYQVTQFGKPVTLSCSQTLNHNVMYWYQQKSSQAPKLLFHYYDKDFNNEADTPDNFQSRRPNTSFCFLDIRSPGLGDTAMYLCATRDGNTEAFFGQGTRLTVV.

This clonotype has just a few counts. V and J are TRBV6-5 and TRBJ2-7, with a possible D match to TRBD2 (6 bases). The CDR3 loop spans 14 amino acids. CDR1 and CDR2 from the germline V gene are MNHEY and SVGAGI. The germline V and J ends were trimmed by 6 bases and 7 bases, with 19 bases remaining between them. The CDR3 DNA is TGTGCCAGCAGCTTATCCCGGGACTCTGAGGAGCAGTACTTC. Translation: CASSLSRDSEEQYF.

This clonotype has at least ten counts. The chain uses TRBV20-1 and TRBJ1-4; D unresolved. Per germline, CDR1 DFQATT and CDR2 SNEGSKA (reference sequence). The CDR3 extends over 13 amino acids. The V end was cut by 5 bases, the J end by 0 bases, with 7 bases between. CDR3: CSAQPATNEKLFF. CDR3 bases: TGCAGTGCTCAACCAGCAACTAATGAAAAACTGTTTTTT.

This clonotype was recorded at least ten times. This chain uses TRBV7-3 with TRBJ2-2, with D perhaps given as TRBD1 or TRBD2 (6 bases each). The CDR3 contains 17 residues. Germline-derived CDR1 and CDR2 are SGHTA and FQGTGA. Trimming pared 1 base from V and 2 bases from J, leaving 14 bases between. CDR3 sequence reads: CASSLKHGGANTGELFF. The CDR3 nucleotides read TGTGCCAGCAGCTTAAAGCACGGGGGCGCTAACACCGGGGAGCTGTTTTTT. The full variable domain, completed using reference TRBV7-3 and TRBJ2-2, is GAGVSQTPSNKVTEKGKYVELRCDPISGHTALYWYRQSLGQGPEFLIYFQGTGAADDSGLPNDRFFAVRPEGSVSTLKIQRTERGDSAVYLCASSLKHGGANTGELFFGEGSRLTVL.

The CDR3 sequence is CAISERGRDSNQPQHF. In DNA, the CDR3 is TGTGCCATCAGTGAGCGGGGGCGGGATAGCAATCAGCCCCAGCATTTT. The chain recombines TRBV10-3 with TRBJ1-5; TRBD1 might be the D (6 bases). Between the trimmed V and J ends, which lost 2 bases and 0 bases, there was a span of 11 bases. Germline CDR1 ENHRY, CDR2 SYGVKD. The CDR3 runs to 16 residues.

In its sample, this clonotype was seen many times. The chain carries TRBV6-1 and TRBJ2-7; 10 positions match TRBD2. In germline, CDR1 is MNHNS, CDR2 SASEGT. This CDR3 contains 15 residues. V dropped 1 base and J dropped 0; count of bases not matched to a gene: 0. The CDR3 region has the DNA TGTGCCAGCAGTGAAGGGACTAGCGGCTCCTACGAGCAGTACTTC. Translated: CASSEGTSGSYEQYF.

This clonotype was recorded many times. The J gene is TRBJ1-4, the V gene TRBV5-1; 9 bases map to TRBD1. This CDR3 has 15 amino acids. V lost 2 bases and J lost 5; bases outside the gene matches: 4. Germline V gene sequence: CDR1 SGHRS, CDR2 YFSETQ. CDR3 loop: CASSFGQGINEKLFF. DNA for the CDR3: TGCGCCAGCAGCTTCGGACAGGGGATAAATGAAAAACTGTTTTTT.

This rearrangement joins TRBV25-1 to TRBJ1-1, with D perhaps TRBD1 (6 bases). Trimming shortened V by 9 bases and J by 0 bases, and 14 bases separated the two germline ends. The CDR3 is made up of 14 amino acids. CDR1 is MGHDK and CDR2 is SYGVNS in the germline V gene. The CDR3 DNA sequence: TGTGCCAGTACTCGTGGACAGATGAACACTGAAGCTTTCTTT. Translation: CASTRGQMNTEAFF.

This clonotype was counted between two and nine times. The CDR3, as DNA: TGCGCCACGGGGGAGGACCAAAACACTGAAGCTTTCTTT. As protein: CATGEDQNTEAFF. The rearrangement joins TRBV5-1 to TRBJ1-1; D possibly corresponds to TRBD1 (5 bases). The CDR3 is 13 amino acids. Trimming removed 9 bases from V and 2 bases from J, with 14 bases in between. Germline CDR1 SGHRS, CDR2 YFSETQ.

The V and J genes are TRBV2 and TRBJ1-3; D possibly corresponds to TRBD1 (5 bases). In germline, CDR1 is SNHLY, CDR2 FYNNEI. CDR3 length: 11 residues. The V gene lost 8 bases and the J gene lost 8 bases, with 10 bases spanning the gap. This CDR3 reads CASEAGDTIYF. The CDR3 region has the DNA TGTGCCAGCGAGGCGGGGGACACCATATATTTT. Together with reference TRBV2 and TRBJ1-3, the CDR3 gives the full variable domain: EPEVTQTPSHQVTQMGQEVILRCVPISNHLYFYWYRQILGQKVEFLVSFYNNEISEKSEIFDDQFSVERPDGSNFTLKIRSTKLEDSAMYFCASEAGDTIYFGEGSWLTVV.

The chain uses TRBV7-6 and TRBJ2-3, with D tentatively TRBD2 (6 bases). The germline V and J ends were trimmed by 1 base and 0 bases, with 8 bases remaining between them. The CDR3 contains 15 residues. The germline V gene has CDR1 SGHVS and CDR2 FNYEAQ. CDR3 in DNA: TGTGCCAGCAGCTTAGTAGCGGAGAGCACAGATACGCAGTATTTT. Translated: CASSLVAESTDTQYF.

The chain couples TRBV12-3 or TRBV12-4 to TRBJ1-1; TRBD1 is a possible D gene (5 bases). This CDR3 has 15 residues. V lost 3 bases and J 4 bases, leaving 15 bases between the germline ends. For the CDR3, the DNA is TGTGCCAGCAGTTTCGGGACGGACCGGGCCACTGAAGCTTTCTTT. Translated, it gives CASSFGTDRATEAFF.

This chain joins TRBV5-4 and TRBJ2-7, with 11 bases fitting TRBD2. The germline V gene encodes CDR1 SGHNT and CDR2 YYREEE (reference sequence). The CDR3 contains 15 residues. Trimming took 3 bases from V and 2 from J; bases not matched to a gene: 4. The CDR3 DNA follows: TGTGCCAGCAGCTATCCTAGCGGGGGGACCTACGAGCAGTACTTC. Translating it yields CASSYPSGGTYEQYF.

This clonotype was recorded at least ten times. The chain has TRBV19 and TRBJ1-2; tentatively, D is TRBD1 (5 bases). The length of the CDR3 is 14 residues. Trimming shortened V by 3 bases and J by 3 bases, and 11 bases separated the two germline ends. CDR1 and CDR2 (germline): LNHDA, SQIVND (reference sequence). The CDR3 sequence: CASSIQRGDYGYTF. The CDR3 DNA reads TGTGCCAGTAGTATCCAAAGGGGCGACTATGGCTACACCTTC.